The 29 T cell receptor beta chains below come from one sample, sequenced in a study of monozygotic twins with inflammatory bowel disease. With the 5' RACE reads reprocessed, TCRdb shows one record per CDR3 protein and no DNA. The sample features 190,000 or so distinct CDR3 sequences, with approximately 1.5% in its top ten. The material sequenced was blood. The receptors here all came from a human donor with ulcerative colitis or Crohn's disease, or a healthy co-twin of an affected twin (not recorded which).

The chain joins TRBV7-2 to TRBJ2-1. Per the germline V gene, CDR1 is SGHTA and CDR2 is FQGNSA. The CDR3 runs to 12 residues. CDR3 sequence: CASSFVGIEQFF.

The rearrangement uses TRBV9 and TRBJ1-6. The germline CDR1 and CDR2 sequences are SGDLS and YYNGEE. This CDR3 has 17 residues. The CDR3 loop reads CASSVGYRSSYNSPLHF.

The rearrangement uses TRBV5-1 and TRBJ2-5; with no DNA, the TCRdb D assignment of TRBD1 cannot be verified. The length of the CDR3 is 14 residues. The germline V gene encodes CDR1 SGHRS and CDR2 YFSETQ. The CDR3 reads CASSSEGGKETQYF.

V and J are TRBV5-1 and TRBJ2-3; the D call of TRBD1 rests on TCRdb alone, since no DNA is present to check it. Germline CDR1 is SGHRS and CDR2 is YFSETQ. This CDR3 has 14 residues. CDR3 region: CASSFGQRGDTQYF. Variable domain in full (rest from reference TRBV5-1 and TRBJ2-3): KAGVTQTPRYLIKTRGQQVTLSCSPISGHRSVSWYQQTPGQGLQFLFEYFSETQRNKGNFPGRFSGRQFSNSRSEMNVSTLELGDSALYLCASSFGQRGDTQYFGPGTRLTVL.

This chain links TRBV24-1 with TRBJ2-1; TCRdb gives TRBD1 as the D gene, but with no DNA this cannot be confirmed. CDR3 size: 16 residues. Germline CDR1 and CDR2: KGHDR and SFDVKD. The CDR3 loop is CATSDFRQGEHNEQFF.

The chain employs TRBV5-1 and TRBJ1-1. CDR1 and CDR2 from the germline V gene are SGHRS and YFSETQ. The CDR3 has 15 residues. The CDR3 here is CASSLGRRANTEAFF.

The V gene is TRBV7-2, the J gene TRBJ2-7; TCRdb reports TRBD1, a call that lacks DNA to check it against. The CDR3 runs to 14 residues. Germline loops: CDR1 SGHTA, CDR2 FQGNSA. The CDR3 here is CASSIGTVGYEQYF.

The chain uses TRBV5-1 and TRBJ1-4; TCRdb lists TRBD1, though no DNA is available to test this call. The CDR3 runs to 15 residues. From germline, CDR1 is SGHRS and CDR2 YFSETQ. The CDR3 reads CASSVGTTTNEKLFF.

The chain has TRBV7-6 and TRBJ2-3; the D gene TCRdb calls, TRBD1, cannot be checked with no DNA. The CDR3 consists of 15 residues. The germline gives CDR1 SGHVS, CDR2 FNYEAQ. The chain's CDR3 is CASSLERGAEYTQYF.

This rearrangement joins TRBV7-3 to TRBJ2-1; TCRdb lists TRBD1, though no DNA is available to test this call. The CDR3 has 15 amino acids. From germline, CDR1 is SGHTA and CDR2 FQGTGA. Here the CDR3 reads CASSLQGWFINEQFF. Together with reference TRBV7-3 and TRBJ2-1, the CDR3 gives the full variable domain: GAGVSQTPSNKVTEKGKYVELRCDPISGHTALYWYRQSLGQGPEFLIYFQGTGAADDSGLPNDRFFAVRPEGSVSTLKIQRTERGDSAVYLCASSLQGWFINEQFFGPGTRLTVL.

The CDR3 reads CASHPAFGQGLETQYF. The chain links TRBV28 to TRBJ2-5; no DNA is available, so the TRBD1 call from TCRdb remains unchecked. Per the germline V gene, CDR1 is MDHEN and CDR2 is SYDVKM. This CDR3 has 16 residues.

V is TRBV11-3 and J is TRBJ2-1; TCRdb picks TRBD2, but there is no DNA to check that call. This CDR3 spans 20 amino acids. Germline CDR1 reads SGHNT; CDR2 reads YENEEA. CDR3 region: CASSSTTKPGTRRTHNEQFF.

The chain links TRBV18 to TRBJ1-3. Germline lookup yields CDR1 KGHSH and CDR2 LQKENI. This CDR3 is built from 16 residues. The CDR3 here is CASSPQDSVFGNTIYF.

The CDR3 loop is CASSGDYYNEQFF. This chain links TRBV7-6 with TRBJ2-1. Per germline, CDR1 SGHVS and CDR2 FNYEAQ. The CDR3 has 13 amino acids.

CDR3 sequence: CASSQPIAGGRNEQFF. The chain employs TRBV4-2 and TRBJ2-1; TCRdb indicates TRBD2, and absent DNA this call remains unverified. Germline CDR1 reads LGHNA; CDR2 reads YNFKEQ. The CDR3 is 16 residues long.

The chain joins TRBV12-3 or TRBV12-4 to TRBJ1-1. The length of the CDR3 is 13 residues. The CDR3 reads CASRITLFGGLDF.

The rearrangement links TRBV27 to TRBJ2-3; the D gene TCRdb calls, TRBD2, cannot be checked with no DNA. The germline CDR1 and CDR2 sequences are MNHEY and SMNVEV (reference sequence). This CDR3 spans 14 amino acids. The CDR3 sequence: CASIDAGGKDTQYF.

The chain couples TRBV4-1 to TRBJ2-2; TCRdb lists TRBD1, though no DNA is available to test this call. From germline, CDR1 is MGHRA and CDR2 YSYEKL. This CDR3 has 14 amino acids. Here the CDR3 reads CASSRTGGTGELFF.

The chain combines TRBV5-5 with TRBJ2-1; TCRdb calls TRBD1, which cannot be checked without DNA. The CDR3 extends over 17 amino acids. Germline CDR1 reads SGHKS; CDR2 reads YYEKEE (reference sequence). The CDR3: CASSSWAGDTYYNEQFF.

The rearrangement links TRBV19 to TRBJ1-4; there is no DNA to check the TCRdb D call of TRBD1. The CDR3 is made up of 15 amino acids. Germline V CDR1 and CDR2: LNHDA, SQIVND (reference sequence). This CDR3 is CATPPPRSGNEKLFF.

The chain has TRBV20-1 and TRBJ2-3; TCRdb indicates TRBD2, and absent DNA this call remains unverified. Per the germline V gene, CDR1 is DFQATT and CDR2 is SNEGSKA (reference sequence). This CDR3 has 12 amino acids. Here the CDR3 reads CSASGPTDTQYF.

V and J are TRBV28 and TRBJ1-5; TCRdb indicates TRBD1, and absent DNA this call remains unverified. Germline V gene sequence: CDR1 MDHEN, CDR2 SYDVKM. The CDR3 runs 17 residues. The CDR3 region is CASSSQRGNGGNQPQHF.

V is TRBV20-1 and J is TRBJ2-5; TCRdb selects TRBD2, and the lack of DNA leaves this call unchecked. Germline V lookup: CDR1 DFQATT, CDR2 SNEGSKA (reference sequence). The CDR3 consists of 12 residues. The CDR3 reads CSAPLAVETQYF.

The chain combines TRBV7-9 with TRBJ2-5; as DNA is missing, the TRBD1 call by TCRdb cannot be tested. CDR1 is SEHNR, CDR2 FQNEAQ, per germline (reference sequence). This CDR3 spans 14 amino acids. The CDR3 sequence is CASSPATGGETQYF.

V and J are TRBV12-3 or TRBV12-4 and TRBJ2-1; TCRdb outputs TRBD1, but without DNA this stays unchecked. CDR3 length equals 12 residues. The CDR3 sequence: CASSTQGGGQFF.

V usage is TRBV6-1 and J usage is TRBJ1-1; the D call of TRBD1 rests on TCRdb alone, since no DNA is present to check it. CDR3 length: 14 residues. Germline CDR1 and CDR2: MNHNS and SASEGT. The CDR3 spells CASGVQGWNTEAFF.

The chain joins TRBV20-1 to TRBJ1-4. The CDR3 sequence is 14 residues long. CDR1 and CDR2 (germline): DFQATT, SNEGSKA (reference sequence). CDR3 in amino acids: CSARWTATNEKLFF.

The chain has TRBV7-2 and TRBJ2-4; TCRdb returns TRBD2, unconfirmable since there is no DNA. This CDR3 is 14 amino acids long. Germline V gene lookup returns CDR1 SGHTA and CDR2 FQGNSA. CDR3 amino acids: CASSSSPGLNIQYF.

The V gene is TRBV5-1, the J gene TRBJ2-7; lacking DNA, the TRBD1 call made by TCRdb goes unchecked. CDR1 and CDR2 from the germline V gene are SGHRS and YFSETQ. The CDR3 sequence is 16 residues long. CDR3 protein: CASSLDPGQRSGEQYF.